The T cell receptor (beta chain) under discussion was sequenced for a study of persistence of HIV-infected CD4 T cells. The overall study: Multiple blood draws of up to 180 mL, except two donors with single leukapheresis. Whole-study findings and limits: Proviral oligoclonality tracked with TCR oligoclonality within the same sorted cells.

Cells were stimulated with overlapping HIV-1 Gag 15-mer peptides. CD40L-negative CD69-negative CD45RO-high memory CD4+ T cells were sorted as populations depleted of antigen-responding cells. This clone was observed a handful of times. Its antigen is currently unknown. The immunoSEQ assay was version 4, run in survey mode. Method: immunoSEQ multiplex PCR; TCRdb's copy keeps in-frame clones and lacks some. Of tens of thousands of clones in the sample, 82% are singletons; the top ten hold roughly 18%. Germline CDR1 LGHDT, CDR2 YNNKEL (reference sequence). The CDR3 covers 14 residues. Trimming removed 3 bases from V and 1 base from J, with 7 bases in between.

The source material was CD4+ T cells sorted from PBMCs after approximately 19-hour stimulation, sampled from a patient who received antiretroviral therapy. The sequence was obtained from an adult woman with HIV who was CMV-seropositive. V is TRBV3-1 (or the pseudogene TRBV3-2) and J is TRBJ1-5; D gene ambiguous. CDR3 protein: CASSHKGSNQPQHF. As DNA, the CDR3 is TGTGCCAGCAGCCACAAGGGCAGCAATCAGCCCCAGCATTTT.